This entry describes one TCR beta chain. This sample was included in a study of blood T cell repertoires in COVID-19. At the level of the study: Samples representing acute and convalescent COVID-19 were sourced from the United States, Italy and Spain. The cDNA or gDNA used as material had been derived from T cells, B-cell-depleted T cells, or PBMCs.

In the source study's methods: Counts of nucleated cells, estimated from reference gene primer amplification, were obtained. Some clones are missing from TCRdb's copy, which holds only in-frame ones; the method was immunoSEQ multiplex PCR. V and J calls and clone size are as listed in that table; D and trimming were resolved from the DNA. This sample has about 530,000 clones, with 85% to 90% found just once. CDR3 size: 15 residues. In germline, CDR1 is MDHEN, CDR2 SYDVKM. Trimming removed 3 bases from V and 1 base from J, with 11 bases in between. V usage is TRBV28 and J usage is TRBJ2-3; tentative D call: TRBD1 (6 bases). Sequencing was performed on peripheral blood. The receptor was isolated from a woman aged 45-65 years with COVID-19, enrolled during active disease. CDR3 DNA: TGTGCCAGCAGTTTTGGGGGCTCTCGCACAGATACGCAGTATTTT. This gives the protein CASSFGGSRTDTQYF. The full variable domain, rest sourced from reference TRBV28 and TRBJ2-3, is DVKVTQSSRYLVKRTGEKVFLECVQDMDHENMFWYRQDPGLGLRLIYFSYDVKMKEKGDIPEGYSVSREKKERFSLILESASTNQTSMYLCASSFGGSRTDTQYFGPGTRLTVL.